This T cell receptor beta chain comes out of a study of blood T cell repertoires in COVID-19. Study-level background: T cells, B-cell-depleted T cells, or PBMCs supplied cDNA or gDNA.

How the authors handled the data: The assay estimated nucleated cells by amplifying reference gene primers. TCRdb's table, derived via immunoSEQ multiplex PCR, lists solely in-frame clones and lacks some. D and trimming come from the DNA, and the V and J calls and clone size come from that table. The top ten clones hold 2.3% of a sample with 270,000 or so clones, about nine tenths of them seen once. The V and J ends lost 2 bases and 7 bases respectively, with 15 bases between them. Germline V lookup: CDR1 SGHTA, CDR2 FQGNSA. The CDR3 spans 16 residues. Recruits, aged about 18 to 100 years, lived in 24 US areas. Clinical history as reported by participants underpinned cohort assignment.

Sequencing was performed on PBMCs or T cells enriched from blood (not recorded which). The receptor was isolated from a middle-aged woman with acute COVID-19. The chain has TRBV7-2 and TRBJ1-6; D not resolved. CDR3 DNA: TGTGCCAGCAGCTTATTATCGGGGTCGAGGAATTCACCCCTCCACTTT. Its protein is CASSLLSGSRNSPLHF. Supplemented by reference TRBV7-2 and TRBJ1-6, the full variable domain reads GAGVSQSPSNKVTEKGKDVELRCDPISGHTALYWYRQSLGQGLEFLIYFQGNSAPDKSGLPSDRFSAERTGGSVSTLTIQRTQQEDSAVYLCASSLLSGSRNSPLHFGNGTRLTVT.